Each of the 23 T cell receptor beta chains below was sequenced from the same sample in a study of shared clonotypes between healthy human individuals. Measured with immunoSEQ multiplex PCR; TCRdb has only the in-frame clones, and not every one. The data show about 2 million clones, approximately 95% seen once. Naive CD8 isolation took CD45RO-negative cells positively selected for CCR7 and excluded terminally differentiated effector memory CD45RA+ cells. The sequenced sample consisted of naive CD8+ T cells sorted from blood. Receptor source: a man in his late teens or twenties in good health.

This chain links TRBV27 with TRBJ2-1; D is ambiguous. Germline values: CDR1 MNHEY, CDR2 SMNVEV (reference sequence). The CDR3 is 13 residues long. With 3 bases removed from V and 8 bases from J, the gap between germline ends came to 11 bases. The CDR3 sequence is CASSFLLGHEQFF. For the CDR3, the DNA is TGTGCCAGCAGTTTCCTTTTGGGTCATGAGCAGTTCTTC.

The chain carries TRBV7-6 and TRBJ2-2; a possible D gene is TRBD1 (5 bases). Germline CDR1 SGHVS, CDR2 FNYEAQ. The CDR3 is 16 residues long. Trimming removed 5 bases at V and 4 bases at J, with 17 bases between. The CDR3 DNA reads TGTGCCAGCAGCCCCACAGGTCAGAGAAGCACCGGGGAGCTGTTTTTT. The encoded protein is CASSPTGQRSTGELFF.

CDR3 nucleotides: TGTGCCAGCAGTCCTACGGGTCTAGCGAACTACGAGCAGTACTTC. Translated: CASSPTGLANYEQYF. V gene TRBV6-1 combines with J gene TRBJ2-7; D perhaps matches TRBD2 (6 bases). The V gene lost 5 bases and the J gene lost 3 bases, with 17 bases spanning the gap. Germline V gives CDR1 MNHNS, CDR2 SASEGT. The CDR3 runs 15 residues.

This clone was recorded only once. This sample includes further DNA sequences coding for the same CDR3. The chain employs TRBV28 and TRBJ2-3; maybe TRBD2 (5 bases). The CDR3 sequence is 14 residues long. Germline CDR1 and CDR2: MDHEN and SYDVKM. V lost 3 bases to trimming and J lost 6 bases, with 13 bases between them. The DNA of the CDR3 is TGTGCCAGCAGTTTTAGGGCAGGAGGCGATACGCAGTATTTT. Protein product: CASSFRAGGDTQYF.

V and J are TRBV6-1 and TRBJ1-2; TRBD1 matches at 7 bases. V was pared by 6 bases and J by 10 bases, with 11 bases of the junction left unmatched. The length of the CDR3 is 13 residues. CDR1 MNHNS and CDR2 SASEGT come from the germline V gene. The CDR3 spells CASRFRQGFDYTF. CDR3 nucleotides: TGTGCCAGCAGATTCAGACAGGGTTTTGACTACACCTTC.

The gene calls are TRBV28 and TRBJ2-7, with 12 bases matching TRBD2. Germline CDR1 MDHEN, CDR2 SYDVKM. J gave up 1 base and V 1 base, and 2 bases lay outside the gene matches. This CDR3 region has 16 residues. The CDR3 DNA is TGTGCCAGCAGTTTATCGGGACTAGCGGGTTCCTACGAGCAGTACTTC. This encodes CASSLSGLAGSYEQYF. Variable domain in full (rest from reference TRBV28 and TRBJ2-7): DVKVTQSSRYLVKRTGEKVFLECVQDMDHENMFWYRQDPGLGLRLIYFSYDVKMKEKGDIPEGYSVSREKKERFSLILESASTNQTSMYLCASSLSGLAGSYEQYFGPGTRLTVT.

The rearrangement uses TRBV28 and TRBJ1-4; TRBD1 is a possible D gene (5 bases). This CDR3 is built from 14 residues. Germline CDR1 is MDHEN and CDR2 is SYDVKM. Trimming cost V 6 bases and J 3 bases, with 11 bases left between them. The chain's CDR3 is CASSIGTANEKLFF. In DNA, the CDR3 is TGTGCCAGCAGCATCGGGACTGCTAATGAAAAACTGTTTTTT.

The J gene is TRBJ1-5, the V gene TRBV6-5; TRBD1 is a possible D gene (5 bases). V lost 5 bases and J lost 4, with 15 bases in between. Germline assignment: CDR1 MNHEY and CDR2 SVGAGI. The CDR3 is 15 residues long. CDR3 region: CASSTQPGANQPQHF. In nucleotides, the CDR3 is TGTGCCAGCAGTACCCAACCTGGGGCAAATCAGCCCCAGCATTTT.

The chain links TRBV27 to TRBJ1-5; D ambiguous. This CDR3 contains 13 residues. The germline V gene encodes CDR1 MNHEY and CDR2 SMNVEV (reference sequence). Between the trimmed V and J ends, which lost 4 bases and 9 bases, there was a span of 13 bases. In DNA form, the CDR3 reads TGTGCCAGCAGTTCGGTCGAATCAGGGCCCCAGCATTTT. This sequence encodes CASSSVESGPQHF.

The V and J genes are TRBV5-1 and TRBJ2-7; the D gene could be TRBD1 or TRBD2 (5 bases each). Looked up from germline, CDR1 is SGHRS and CDR2 is YFSETQ. The CDR3 is 13 residues long. V shed 7 bases and J shed 2 bases, with 13 bases lying between them. This CDR3 is CASGWETAYEQYF. The CDR3 coding sequence is TGCGCCAGCGGGTGGGAGACAGCCTACGAGCAGTACTTC.

V and J are TRBV6-5 and TRBJ2-2, with 9 positions matching TRBD1. The CDR3 is made up of 16 amino acids. Trimming cost V 4 bases and J 0 bases; bases outside gene matches: 3. CDR1 MNHEY and CDR2 SVGAGI come from the germline V gene. The CDR3 sequence is CASSLTGGTNTGELFF. The CDR3 region has the DNA TGTGCCAGCAGTTTGACAGGGGGTACGAACACCGGGGAGCTGTTTTTT.

This chain links TRBV15 with TRBJ2-5; D unresolved. Trimming left V 1 base short and J 0 bases short, with 3 bases between. The CDR3 runs 13 residues. The germline gives CDR1 LNHNV, CDR2 YYDKDF (reference sequence). For the CDR3, the DNA is TGTGCCACCAGCAGAGTCTACCAAGAGACCCAGTACTTC. Its protein product is CATSRVYQETQYF.

The V and J genes are TRBV4-1 and TRBJ2-3; TRBD2 is a possible D gene (5 bases). Trimming took off 0 bases at V and 2 bases at J, with 6 bases between the two ends. The germline gives CDR1 MGHRA, CDR2 YSYEKL. The CDR3 loop spans 14 amino acids. The CDR3 coding sequence is TGCGCCAGCAGCCAAGACGGGGACACAGATACGCAGTATTTT. Translating gives CASSQDGDTDTQYF.

The chain has TRBV5-8 and TRBJ2-7; a possible D gene is TRBD1 (5 bases). CDR1 SGHTS and CDR2 YDEGEE come from the germline V gene. The V end lost 5 bases, the J end lost 3 bases, and 6 bases lay between the germline ends. The CDR3 has 11 amino acids. Written as DNA, the CDR3 is TGTGCCAGCAGACAGGACTACGAGCAGTACTTC. It codes for CASRQDYEQYF.

The chain carries TRBV11-2 and TRBJ2-5; 7 bases agree with TRBD1. Germline V gives CDR1 SGHAT, CDR2 FQNNGV. The CDR3 extends over 14 amino acids. V lost 6 bases, J lost 4 bases, and 8 bases stayed unmatched. The CDR3: CASRTTGSGETQYF. The DNA of the CDR3 is TGTGCCAGCAGGACGACAGGGTCCGGAGAGACCCAGTACTTC.

For this clone: This same CDR3 is encoded by further DNA sequences in the sample. The rearrangement links TRBV7-9 to TRBJ1-1, with 8 positions matching TRBD1. CDR1 is SEHNR, CDR2 FQNEAQ, per germline (reference sequence). Trimming at V came to 5 bases and at J to 3 bases, leaving 2 bases not matched to a gene. This CDR3 region has 13 residues. As DNA, the CDR3 is TGTGCCAGCAGCCTGACAGGGGACACTGAAGCTTTCTTT. This codes for CASSLTGDTEAFF.

This CDR3 reads CASSLERLALEQYF. The DNA of the CDR3 is TGTGCCAGCAGCTTAGAGCGGTTAGCGCTCGAGCAGTACTTC. The chain carries TRBV7-8 and TRBJ2-7, with D perhaps matching TRBD2 (5 bases). Trimming shortened V by 1 base and J by 6 bases, and 13 bases separated the two germline ends. CDR3 size: 14 residues. Germline CDR1 and CDR2: SGHVS and FQNEAQ. Using reference TRBV7-8 and TRBJ2-7 for the parts outside the CDR3, the full variable domain is GAGVSQSPRYKVAKRGQDVALRCDPISGHVSLFWYQQALGQGPEFLTYFQNEAQLDKSGLPSDRFFAERPEGSVSTLKIQRTQQEDSAVYLCASSLERLALEQYFGPGTRLTVT.

The chain recombines TRBV10-3 with TRBJ2-3; 9 bases fit TRBD2. J was trimmed by 3 bases and V by 6 bases; bases with no gene match: 10. CDR1 and CDR2 from the germline V gene are ENHRY and SYGVKD. The CDR3 covers 16 residues. CDR3 sequence: CAISPALAGETDTQYF. CDR3 DNA sequence: TGTGCCATCAGCCCAGCACTAGCGGGTGAGACAGATACGCAGTATTTT.

The chain has TRBV2 and TRBJ2-7, with D possibly matching TRBD1 (5 bases). The CDR3 is 14 residues long. CDR1 and CDR2 from the germline V gene are SNHLY and FYNNEI. V gave up 3 bases and J gave up 3 bases, with 12 bases separating them. The CDR3 reads CASSEGRDGYEQYF. The CDR3 DNA follows: TGTGCCAGCAGTGAGGGCAGGGATGGCTACGAGCAGTACTTC.

The rearrangement links TRBV9 to TRBJ2-5, with D hard to call. The CDR3 is made up of 15 amino acids. Germline V gene sequence: CDR1 SGDLS, CDR2 YYNGEE. V lost 0 bases and J 0 bases, leaving 9 bases between the germline ends. CDR3 nucleotide sequence: TGTGCCAGCAGCGTAGCTTCGGCAGACCAAGAGACCCAGTACTTC. Translating it yields CASSVASADQETQYF.

Turning to this clone: A read error is likely, as this CDR3 ends without the conserved phenylalanine or tryptophan. No DNA is shown, since the ends of the CDR3 on it are uncertain; the CDR3 is the one TCRdb lists. The chain uses TRBV5-1 and TRBJ1-5. The CDR3 is 8 residues long, ends included. Germline CDR1 SGHRS, CDR2 YFSETQ. The CDR3 region is CASSRRSV.

Concerning this clone: The sample carries other DNA sequences with the same CDR3. The V call is TRBV7-9, the J call TRBJ2-2; maybe TRBD1 (6 bases). The germline V and J ends were trimmed by 4 bases and 7 bases, with 10 bases remaining between them. The germline CDR1 and CDR2 sequences are SEHNR and FQNEAQ (reference sequence). This CDR3 is built from 13 residues. CDR3 in DNA: TGTGCCAGCAGCTCCGAGGGGGACGGGGAGCTGTTTTTT. It yields the protein CASSSEGDGELFF.

On this clone itself: This CDR3 is also generated by other DNA sequences in the sample. The chain couples TRBV27 to TRBJ2-7; 12 nucleotides agree with TRBD1. CDR1 is MNHEY, CDR2 SMNVEV, per germline (reference sequence). Trimming took 3 bases from V and 4 from J; bases not matched to a gene: 1. The CDR3 runs 14 residues. CDR3 protein: CASSLGQGAYEQYF. Written as DNA, the CDR3 is TGTGCCAGCAGTTTGGGACAGGGGGCTTACGAGCAGTACTTC.